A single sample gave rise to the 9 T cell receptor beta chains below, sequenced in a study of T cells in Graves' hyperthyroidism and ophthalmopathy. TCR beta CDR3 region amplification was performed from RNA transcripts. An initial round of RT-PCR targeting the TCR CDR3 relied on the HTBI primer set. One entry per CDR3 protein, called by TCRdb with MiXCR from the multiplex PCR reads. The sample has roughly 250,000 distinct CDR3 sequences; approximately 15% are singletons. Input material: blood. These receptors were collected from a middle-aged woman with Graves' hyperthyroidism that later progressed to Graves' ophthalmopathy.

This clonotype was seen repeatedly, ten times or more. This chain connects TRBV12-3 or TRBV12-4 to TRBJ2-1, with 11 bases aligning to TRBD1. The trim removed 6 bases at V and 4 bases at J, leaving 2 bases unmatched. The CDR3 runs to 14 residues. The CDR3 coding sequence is TGTGCCAGCAGACGGGACAGGGGGTACAATGAGCAGTTCTTC. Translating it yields CASRRDRGYNEQFF.

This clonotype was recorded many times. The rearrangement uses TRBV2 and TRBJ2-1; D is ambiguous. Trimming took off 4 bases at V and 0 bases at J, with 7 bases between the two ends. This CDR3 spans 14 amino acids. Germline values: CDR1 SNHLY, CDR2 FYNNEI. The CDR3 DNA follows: TGTGCCAGCAGTGCGACGAGCTCCTACAATGAGCAGTTCTTC. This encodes CASSATSSYNEQFF.

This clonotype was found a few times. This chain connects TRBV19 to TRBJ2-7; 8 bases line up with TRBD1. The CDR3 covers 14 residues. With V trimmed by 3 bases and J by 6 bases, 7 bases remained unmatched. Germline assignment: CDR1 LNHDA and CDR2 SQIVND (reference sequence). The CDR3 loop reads CASSMDRETGEQYF. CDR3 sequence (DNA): TGTGCCAGTAGTATGGACAGGGAGACGGGCGAGCAGTACTTC.

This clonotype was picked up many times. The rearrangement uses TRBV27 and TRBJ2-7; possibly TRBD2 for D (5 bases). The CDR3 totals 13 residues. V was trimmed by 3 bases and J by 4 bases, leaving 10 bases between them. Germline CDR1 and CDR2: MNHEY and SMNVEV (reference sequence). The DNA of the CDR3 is TGTGCCAGCAGTTTGACTATCAAGTACGAGCAGTACTTC. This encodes CASSLTIKYEQYF.

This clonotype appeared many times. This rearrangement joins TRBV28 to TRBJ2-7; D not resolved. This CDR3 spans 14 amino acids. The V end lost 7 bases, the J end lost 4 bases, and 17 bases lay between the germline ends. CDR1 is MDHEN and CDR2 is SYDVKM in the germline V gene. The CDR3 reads CASTPRSASYEQYF. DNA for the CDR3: TGTGCCAGCACCCCCAGGAGCGCGAGTTACGAGCAGTACTTC.

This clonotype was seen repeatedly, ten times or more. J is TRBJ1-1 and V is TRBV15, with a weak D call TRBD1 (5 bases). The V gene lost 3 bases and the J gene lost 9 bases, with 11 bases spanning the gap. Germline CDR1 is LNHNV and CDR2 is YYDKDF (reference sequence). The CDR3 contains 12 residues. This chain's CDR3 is CATSRTPDKAFF. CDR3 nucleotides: TGTGCCACCAGCAGGACCCCGGACAAAGCTTTCTTT.

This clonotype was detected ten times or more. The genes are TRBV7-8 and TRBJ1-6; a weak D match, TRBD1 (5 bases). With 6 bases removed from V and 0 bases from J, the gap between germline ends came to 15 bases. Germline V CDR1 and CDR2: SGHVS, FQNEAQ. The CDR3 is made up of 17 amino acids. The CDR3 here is CASRLTAGSSYNSPLHF. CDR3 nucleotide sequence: TGTGCCAGCAGGTTGACAGCCGGGAGCTCCTATAATTCACCCCTCCACTTT.

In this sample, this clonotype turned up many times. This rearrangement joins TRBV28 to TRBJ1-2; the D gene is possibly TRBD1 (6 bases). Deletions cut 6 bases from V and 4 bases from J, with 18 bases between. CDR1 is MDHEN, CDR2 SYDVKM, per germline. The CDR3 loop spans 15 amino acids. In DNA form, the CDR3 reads TGTGCCAGCAGAACAACGGGGGGCGGAATCTATGGCTACACCTTC. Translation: CASRTTGGGIYGYTF.

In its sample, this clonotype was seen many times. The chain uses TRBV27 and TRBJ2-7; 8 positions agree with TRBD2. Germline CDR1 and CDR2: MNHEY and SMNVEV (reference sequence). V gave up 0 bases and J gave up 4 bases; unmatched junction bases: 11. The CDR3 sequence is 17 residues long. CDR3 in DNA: TGTGCCAGCAGTTTATCGGTTCGGACTAGCTCCTTTTACGAGCAGTACTTC. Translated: CASSLSVRTSSFYEQYF.